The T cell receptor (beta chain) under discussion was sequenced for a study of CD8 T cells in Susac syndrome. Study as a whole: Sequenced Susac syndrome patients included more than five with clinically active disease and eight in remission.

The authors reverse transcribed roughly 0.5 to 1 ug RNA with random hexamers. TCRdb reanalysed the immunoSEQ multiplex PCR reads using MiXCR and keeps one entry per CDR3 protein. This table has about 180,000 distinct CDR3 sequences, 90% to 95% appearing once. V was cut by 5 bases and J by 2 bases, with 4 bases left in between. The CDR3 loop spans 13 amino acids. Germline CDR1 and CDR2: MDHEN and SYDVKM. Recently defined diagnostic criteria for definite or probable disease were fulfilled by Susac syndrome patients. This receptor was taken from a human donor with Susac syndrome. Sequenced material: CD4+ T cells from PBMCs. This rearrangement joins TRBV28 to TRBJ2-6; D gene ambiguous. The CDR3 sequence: CASSQAGANVLTF. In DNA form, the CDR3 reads TGTGCCAGCAGTCAAGCTGGGGCCAACGTCCTGACTTTC.